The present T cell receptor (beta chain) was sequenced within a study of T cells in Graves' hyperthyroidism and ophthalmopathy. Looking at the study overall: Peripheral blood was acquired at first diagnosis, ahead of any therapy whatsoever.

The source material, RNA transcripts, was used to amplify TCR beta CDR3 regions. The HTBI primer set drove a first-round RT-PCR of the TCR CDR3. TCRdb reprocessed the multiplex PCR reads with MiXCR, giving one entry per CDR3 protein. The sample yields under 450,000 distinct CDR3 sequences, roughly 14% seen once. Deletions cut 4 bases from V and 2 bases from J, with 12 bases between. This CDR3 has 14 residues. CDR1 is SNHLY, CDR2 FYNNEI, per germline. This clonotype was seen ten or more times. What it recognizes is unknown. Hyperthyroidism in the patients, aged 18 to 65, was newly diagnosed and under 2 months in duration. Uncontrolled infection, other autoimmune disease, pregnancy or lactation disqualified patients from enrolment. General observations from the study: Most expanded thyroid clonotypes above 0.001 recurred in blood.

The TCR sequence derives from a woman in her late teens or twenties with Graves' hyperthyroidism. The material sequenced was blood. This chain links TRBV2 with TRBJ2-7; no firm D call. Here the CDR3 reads CASSVRVTPYEQYF. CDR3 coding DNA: TGTGCCAGCAGTGTGCGAGTCACACCCTACGAGCAGTACTTC.